These 17 T cell receptor beta chains came from one sample sequenced in a study of control samples from healthy donors and cancer patients. Generated by immunoSEQ multiplex PCR, the TCRdb table keeps only in-frame clones and is missing some. Among roughly 88,000 clones listed, 75% to 95% were seen once. The sample was blood. Receptor source: a man aged 45-65 years in good health.

The chain is built from TRBV6-1 and TRBJ2-1, with 12 bases matching TRBD2. The germline CDR1 and CDR2 sequences are MNHNS and SASEGT. The CDR3 runs to 15 residues. J gave up 8 bases and V 3 bases, and 5 bases lay outside the gene matches. The CDR3: CASSELLAGGDEQFF. In nucleotides, the CDR3 is TGTGCCAGCAGTGAGCTCCTAGCGGGGGGGGATGAGCAGTTCTTC.

The chain recombines TRBV6-5 with TRBJ1-1; D remains unclear. CDR1 MNHEY and CDR2 SVGAGI come from the germline V gene. Trimming stripped 0 bases from V and 2 bases from J, with 7 bases between. This CDR3 is 14 amino acids long. The CDR3 DNA is TGTGCCAGCAGTTACTCCAGTCTTAACACTGAAGCTTTCTTT. This encodes CASSYSSLNTEAFF.

The V and J genes are TRBV2 and TRBJ1-5; D perhaps matches TRBD1 (5 bases). Trimming shortened V by 6 bases and J by 4 bases, and 13 bases separated the two germline ends. The germline V gene encodes CDR1 SNHLY and CDR2 FYNNEI. The CDR3 has 14 amino acids. The CDR3 DNA follows: TGTGCCAGCAGCGGGGGGTATAGGAATCAGCCCCAGCATTTT. Protein product: CASSGGYRNQPQHF.

Comment on this clone: An end of the junction differs from the germline gene, which may be a read error. The chain employs TRBV5-1 and TRBJ2-5; perhaps TRBD2 as D (6 bases). Germline V gene lookup returns CDR1 SGHRS and CDR2 YFSETQ. CDR3 size: 15 residues. In DNA form, the CDR3 reads TGCGCCAGCCGCTTAAGCCTAAGTGGAGAGACTAGCCAGTACTTC. It is translated as CASRLSLSGETSQYF.

This clone was counted between two and nine times. The chain joins TRBV7-2 to TRBJ1-5; D is undetermined. Germline CDR1 reads SGHTA; CDR2 reads FQGNSA. This CDR3 contains 15 residues. The V end was cut by 3 bases, the J end by 0 bases, with 9 bases between. As DNA, the CDR3 is TGTGCCAGCAGCTTTGAGGGTTTTAGCAATCAGCCCCAGCATTTT. This codes for CASSFEGFSNQPQHF.

The rearrangement uses TRBV9 and TRBJ2-3; TRBD2 matches at 10 bases. There are 16 residues in the CDR3. The germline gives CDR1 SGDLS, CDR2 YYNGEE. The ends lost 4 bases at V and 0 bases at J; junction bases unmatched: 5. The CDR3 region is CASSFTSGDSTDTQYF. CDR3 bases: TGTGCCAGCAGCTTCACTAGCGGGGATAGCACAGATACGCAGTATTTT.

This clone was seen a single time. The chain recombines TRBV20-1 with TRBJ1-1, with D unclear. The CDR3 sequence is 10 residues long. Germline V gene lookup returns CDR1 DFQATT and CDR2 SNEGSKA (reference sequence). Trimming cost V 5 bases and J 9 bases, with 10 bases left between them. The chain's CDR3 is CSAWTDQAFF. The CDR3 DNA reads TGCAGTGCTTGGACGGATCAAGCTTTCTTT.

A few counts support this clone. V and J are TRBV30 and TRBJ2-7; no definite D call. The CDR3 is made up of 11 amino acids. The V gene lost 1 base and the J gene lost 3 bases, with 4 bases spanning the gap. The germline CDR1 and CDR2 sequences are GTSNPN and SVGIG (reference sequence). Here the CDR3 reads CAWSANYEQYF. DNA of the CDR3: TGTGCCTGGAGTGCTAACTACGAGCAGTACTTC. The full variable domain, completed using reference TRBV30 and TRBJ2-7, is SQTIHQWPATLVQPVGSPLSLECTVEGTSNPNLYWYRQAAGRGLQLLFYSVGIGQISSEVPQNLSASRPQDRQFILSSKKLLLSDSGFYLCAWSANYEQYFGPGTRLTVT.

This clone has only one observation. The rearrangement joins TRBV6-5 to TRBJ1-1; D call uncertain. The CDR3 is made up of 14 amino acids. V was shortened by 6 bases and J by 4 bases, with 15 bases between the two germline ends. The germline gives CDR1 MNHEY, CDR2 SVGAGI. CDR3 protein: CASSTRPRGTEAFF. Written as DNA, the CDR3 is TGTGCCAGCAGCACGAGACCCCGGGGCACTGAAGCTTTCTTT.

The genes are TRBV15 and TRBJ2-2, with D unresolved. The V end lost 1 base, the J end lost 7 bases, and 7 bases lay between the germline ends. Germline V gene data show CDR1 as LNHNV and CDR2 as YYDKDF (reference sequence). CDR3 length: 13 residues. The CDR3 loop is CATSRGGDGELFF. Written as DNA, the CDR3 is TGTGCCACCAGCAGAGGGGGTGACGGGGAGCTGTTTTTT.

The chain combines TRBV4-1 with TRBJ1-1; 9 positions agree with TRBD1. The CDR3 extends over 15 amino acids. V lost 3 bases, J lost 3 bases, and 5 bases stayed unmatched. The germline CDR1 and CDR2 sequences are MGHRA and YSYEKL. The CDR3 sequence: CASSQGTGKDTEAFF. The CDR3 region has the DNA TGCGCCAGCAGCCAGGGGACAGGGAAGGACACTGAAGCTTTCTTT.

The chain employs TRBV5-6 and TRBJ2-5, with 7 positions matching TRBD1. Germline V lookup: CDR1 SGHDT, CDR2 YYEEEE. V was pared by 4 bases and J by 7 bases, with 7 bases of the junction left unmatched. The CDR3 loop spans 13 amino acids. The CDR3 DNA is TGTGCCAGCAGCCGAGGGACAGAAGGGACCCAGTACTTC. Translating gives CASSRGTEGTQYF.

The chain carries TRBV5-1 and TRBJ2-5; TRBD1 is a possible D gene (6 bases). This CDR3 is 13 amino acids long. Trimming stripped 0 bases from V and 3 bases from J, with 6 bases between. In germline, CDR1 is SGHRS, CDR2 YFSETQ. CDR3 region: CASSLGTEETQYF. CDR3 DNA: TGCGCCAGCAGCTTGGGGACAGAAGAGACCCAGTACTTC.

This clone was seen only once. This chain joins TRBV6-5 and TRBJ1-1; no reliable D call. V shed 3 bases and J shed 0 bases, with 8 bases lying between them. This CDR3 contains 14 residues. Germline CDR1 and CDR2: MNHEY and SVGAGI. CDR3 protein: CASSYHSLNTEAFF. CDR3 in DNA: TGTGCCAGCAGTTATCACAGTTTGAACACTGAAGCTTTCTTT.

This rearrangement joins TRBV18 to TRBJ1-1; 9 bases are a match to TRBD1. With V trimmed by 2 bases and J by 4 bases, 2 bases remained unmatched. Germline values: CDR1 KGHSH, CDR2 LQKENI. The CDR3 consists of 14 residues. The CDR3 nucleotides read TGTGCCAGCTCACCATACAGGGGGCTCACTGAAGCTTTCTTT. Translating it yields CASSPYRGLTEAFF.

This chain joins TRBV5-4 and TRBJ1-1, with D maybe TRBD1 (6 bases). V was cut by 4 bases and J by 5 bases, with 12 bases left in between. The CDR3 extends over 13 amino acids. Germline lookup yields CDR1 SGHNT and CDR2 YYREEE (reference sequence). The CDR3 loop is CASSTPGETEAFF. The CDR3 DNA sequence: TGTGCCAGCAGCACCCCAGGGGAAACTGAAGCTTTCTTT.

The chain recombines TRBV27 with TRBJ1-1; D is ambiguous. This CDR3 is built from 12 residues. Trimming cost V 5 bases and J 7 bases, with 11 bases left between them. CDR1 MNHEY and CDR2 SMNVEV come from the germline V gene (reference sequence). The CDR3 loop reads CASSDGRFEAFF. For the CDR3, the DNA is TGTGCCAGCAGTGATGGACGGTTTGAAGCTTTCTTT.